A single sample is the source of the 25 T cell receptor beta chains below, sequenced in a study of cytomegalovirus exposure and HLA in healthy donors. PCR employed 60 Vbeta and 13 Jbeta primers. Sequencing was performed with immunoSEQ multiplex PCR; in TCRdb, only in-frame clones are kept and a portion is missing. The sample records some 150,000 clones, roughly 77% being singletons. The sample was PBMCs. The receptors come from a woman aged 25 to 39 in good health and CMV-seronegative.

The rearrangement joins TRBV25-1 to TRBJ2-7; TRBD1 is a possible D gene (5 bases). The CDR3 loop spans 13 amino acids. Germline values: CDR1 MGHDK, CDR2 SYGVNS. V lost 11 bases to trimming and J lost 3 bases, with 17 bases between them. CDR3 loop: CAVGHPDSYEQYV. CDR3 nucleotide sequence: TGTGCCGTAGGACACCCCGACAGCTACGAGCAGTACGTC.

V is TRBV5-6 and J is TRBJ2-7; the D gene is possibly TRBD1 (6 bases). V lost 3 bases to trimming and J lost 7 bases, with 11 bases between them. Germline-derived CDR1 and CDR2 are SGHDT and YYEEEE. The CDR3 covers 12 residues. CDR3 sequence: CASSYRVREQYF. The CDR3 nucleotides read TGTGCCAGCAGCTACAGGGTGAGGGAGCAGTACTTC.

Regarding this clone: The germline gene is not matched at one end of the junction; a read error may be the cause. The V call is TRBV7-7, the J call TRBJ2-2; no clear D. CDR1 and CDR2 from the germline V gene are SSHAT and FNYEAQ (reference sequence). There are 13 residues in the CDR3. The CDR3 spells CASSPQITGELFF. In DNA, the CDR3 is TGTGCTAGCAGCCCTCAGATCACCGGGGAGCTGTTTTTT.

In DNA form, the CDR3 reads TGTGCCAGCAGCGCCACAGGGGGCGGGAATTCACCCCTCCACTTT. Amino acid sequence: CASSATGGGNSPLHF. The V gene is TRBV9, the J gene TRBJ1-6; 9 nucleotides align to TRBD1. V shed 3 bases, J shed 7 bases, and the junction held 5 bases outside the gene matches. Germline CDR1 is SGDLS and CDR2 is YYNGEE. The CDR3 is 15 amino acids.

V usage is TRBV29-1 and J usage is TRBJ2-1; TRBD2 agrees at 10 bases. Germline loops: CDR1 SQVTM, CDR2 ANQGSEA. The CDR3 has 15 residues. Germline trimming cut 7 bases from V and 0 bases from J; bases unmatched to any gene: 6. DNA for the CDR3: TGCAGCGCCGGGACTAGCGAGAGCTCCTACAATGAGCAGTTCTTC. Translation: CSAGTSESSYNEQFF.

V gene TRBV27 combines with J gene TRBJ2-7, with 13 positions matching TRBD2. V lost 7 bases, J lost 7 bases, and 7 bases stayed unmatched. The germline CDR1 and CDR2 sequences are MNHEY and SMNVEV (reference sequence). This CDR3 contains 14 residues. The CDR3 DNA reads as TGTGCCAGCATAGGACTAGCGGGAGTCAATGAGCAGTACTTC. It translates to CASIGLAGVNEQYF.

The table lists this clone with a few counts. The chain employs TRBV27 and TRBJ2-1; 8 nucleotides agree with TRBD2. Losses at the gene ends were 5 bases for V and 1 base for J; bases not matched to a gene: 7. The length of the CDR3 is 16 residues. Germline CDR1 MNHEY, CDR2 SMNVEV (reference sequence). In DNA form, the CDR3 reads TGTGCCAGCAGTCGACTAAGCGGGAGATCCTACAATGAGCAGTTCTTC. Amino acids: CASSRLSGRSYNEQFF.

This chain joins TRBV2 and TRBJ2-1; 9 bases are shared with TRBD2. The trim removed 2 bases at V and 3 bases at J, leaving 8 bases unmatched. Germline lookup yields CDR1 SNHLY and CDR2 FYNNEI. The CDR3 is 17 residues long. CDR3 in DNA: TGTGCCAGCAGTGAATTAAGCTTTAGCGGGGGCTACAATGAGCAGTTCTTC. Protein product: CASSELSFSGGYNEQFF. Full variable domain (outside the CDR3, taken from reference TRBV2 and TRBJ2-1): EPEVTQTPSHQVTQMGQEVILRCVPISNHLYFYWYRQILGQKVEFLVSFYNNEISEKSEIFDDQFSVERPDGSNFTLKIRSTKLEDSAMYFCASSELSFSGGYNEQFFGPGTRLTVL.

This clone turned up a few times. The CDR3 here is CASSRGQASTGELFF. The CDR3 coding sequence is TGTGCCAGCAGTAGAGGACAGGCTTCTACCGGGGAGCTGTTTTTT. This rearrangement joins TRBV2 to TRBJ2-2; 7 nucleotides agree with TRBD1. Per the germline V gene, CDR1 is SNHLY and CDR2 is FYNNEI. With 5 bases clipped from V and 5 bases from J, the junction kept 8 bases outside the gene matches. This CDR3 has 15 residues.

CDR3 sequence reads: CASSPPTGGKGYNEQFF. CDR3 coding DNA: TGTGCCAGCTCACCCCCGACCGGAGGGAAAGGGTACAATGAGCAGTTCTTC. The V and J genes are TRBV18 and TRBJ2-1; TRBD2 is a possible D gene (6 bases). The V gene's germline CDR1 is KGHSH and CDR2 LQKENI. The CDR3 runs 17 residues. The V gene lost 3 bases and the J gene lost 4 bases, with 19 bases spanning the gap.

This clone was seen only once. This sequence joins TRBV4-2 and TRBJ1-3, with no clear D. Germline values: CDR1 LGHNA, CDR2 YNFKEQ. V was pared by 1 base and J by 2 bases, with 12 bases between. This CDR3 comprises 16 residues. The CDR3 spells CASSQAEGTAGNTIYF. In DNA form, the CDR3 reads TGTGCCAGCAGCCAAGCTGAGGGTACGGCTGGAAACACCATATATTTT.

This chain uses TRBV6-1 with TRBJ2-1; 7 nucleotides match TRBD2. The CDR3 extends over 13 amino acids. Germline CDR1 reads MNHNS; CDR2 reads SASEGT. The V and J ends lost 2 bases and 9 bases, in that order; junction bases with no gene match: 4. CDR3 DNA: TGTGCCAGCAGTGAAACGCCGGGAGGTGAGCAGTTCTTC. It codes for CASSETPGGEQFF.

Only one count was recorded for this clone. The J gene is TRBJ2-7, the V gene TRBV5-1; the match to TRBD1 covers 8 bases. Per the germline V gene, CDR1 is SGHRS and CDR2 is YFSETQ. V lost 2 bases, J lost 6 bases, and 10 bases stayed unmatched. The CDR3 loop spans 15 amino acids. The CDR3 DNA sequence: TGCGCCAGCAGCTTCTCCGGGACAGGTACTTCCGAGCAGTACTTC. It yields the protein CASSFSGTGTSEQYF. The full variable domain, in which reference TRBV5-1 and TRBJ2-7 provide the parts outside the CDR3, is KAGVTQTPRYLIKTRGQQVTLSCSPISGHRSVSWYQQTPGQGLQFLFEYFSETQRNKGNFPGRFSGRQFSNSRSEMNVSTLELGDSALYLCASSFSGTGTSEQYFGPGTRLTVT.

The gene calls are TRBV6-6 and TRBJ2-2; 7 bases align to TRBD1. Losses at the gene ends were 5 bases for V and 2 bases for J; bases not matched to a gene: 8. This CDR3 spans 16 amino acids. Germline-derived CDR1 and CDR2 are MNHNY and SVGAGI (reference sequence). As DNA, the CDR3 is TGTGCCAGCAGTCCCCGACAGGGACATAACACCGGGGAGCTGTTTTTT. It is translated as CASSPRQGHNTGELFF.

The rearrangement uses TRBV4-1 and TRBJ2-1; 9 bases are a match to TRBD2. Germline V gene lookup returns CDR1 MGHRA and CDR2 YSYEKL. This CDR3 has 15 residues. J lost 5 bases, V lost 3 bases, and 5 bases had no gene match. Here the CDR3 reads CASSHLAGSNNEQFF. In nucleotides, the CDR3 is TGCGCCAGCAGCCACCTAGCGGGGTCCAACAATGAGCAGTTCTTC.

V and J are TRBV7-9 and TRBJ1-3; maybe TRBD1 (5 bases). This CDR3 is 17 amino acids long. V was cut by 8 bases and J by 4 bases, with 24 bases left in between. Germline V gives CDR1 SEHNR, CDR2 FQNEAQ (reference sequence). Written as DNA, the CDR3 is TGTGCCAGCGTCACTGGGGGGTGGTTAGATGGAGGAAACACCATATATTTT. This codes for CASVTGGWLDGGNTIYF.

The chain has TRBV6-1 and TRBJ2-1, with 8 bases matching TRBD2. This CDR3 region has 16 residues. V lost 0 bases to trimming and J lost 4 bases; unmatched junction nucleotides: 5. The V gene's germline CDR1 is MNHNS and CDR2 SASEGT. DNA for the CDR3: TGTGCCAGCAGTGAAGCCGCGACTAGCGATTACAATGAGCAGTTCTTC. It is translated as CASSEAATSDYNEQFF.

The rearrangement links TRBV7-2 to TRBJ2-2; D not resolved. CDR3 length: 13 amino acids. The germline CDR1 and CDR2 sequences are SGHTA and FQGNSA. Trimming shortened V by 3 bases and J by 2 bases, and 4 bases separated the two germline ends. The CDR3 sequence is CASSFTNTGELFF. The DNA for the CDR3 is TGTGCCAGCAGCTTCACTAACACCGGGGAGCTGTTTTTT.

The V call is TRBV14, the J call TRBJ2-5, with D tentatively TRBD1 (5 bases). CDR1 SGHDN and CDR2 FVKESK come from the germline V gene. V was clipped by 4 bases and J by 0 bases, with 15 bases between them. The CDR3 runs to 16 residues. The CDR3 reads CASSPLWGRDQETQYF. The CDR3 DNA sequence: TGTGCCAGCAGCCCCTTGTGGGGCCGCGACCAAGAGACCCAGTACTTC.

The CDR3 region has the DNA TGTGCCAGCAGTTTACGGGAAAACTATGGCTACACCTTC. Translated: CASSLRENYGYTF. V and J are TRBV27 and TRBJ1-2; D call uncertain. Germline CDR1 MNHEY, CDR2 SMNVEV (reference sequence). The CDR3 sequence is 13 residues long. V dropped 2 bases and J dropped 2 bases, with 6 bases sitting between them.

This clone was counted a few times. The chain uses TRBV7-6 and TRBJ2-7, with 10 nucleotides matching TRBD1. Germline V gives CDR1 SGHVS, CDR2 FNYEAQ. There are 16 residues in the CDR3. J was trimmed by 3 bases and V by 1 base; bases with no gene match: 6. The CDR3 region is CASSLVGTGASYEQYF. CDR3 bases: TGTGCCAGCAGCTTAGTGGGGACAGGGGCCAGCTACGAGCAGTACTTC.

The chain uses TRBV7-9 and TRBJ1-4; D gene uncertain. CDR1 and CDR2 from the germline V gene are SEHNR and FQNEAQ (reference sequence). V was shortened by 5 bases and J by 5 bases, with 12 bases between the two germline ends. This CDR3 spans 14 amino acids. The CDR3 region has the DNA TGTGCCAGCAGCCAACAGACATTGAATGAAAAACTGTTTTTT. It encodes CASSQQTLNEKLFF.

J is TRBJ2-1 and V is TRBV11-2; D unclear. Germline CDR1 reads SGHAT; CDR2 reads FQNNGV. V lost 0 bases and J lost 0, with 12 bases in between. The CDR3 extends over 17 amino acids. The CDR3 protein is CASSLEPHVSSYNEQFF. CDR3 bases: TGTGCCAGCAGCTTAGAACCCCATGTGAGCTCCTACAATGAGCAGTTCTTC.

V usage is TRBV28 and J usage is TRBJ2-7; TRBD1 matches at 7 bases. This CDR3 region has 13 residues. Trimming removed 5 bases from V and 3 bases from J; junction bases left unmatched: 4. CDR1 is MDHEN, CDR2 SYDVKM, per germline. CDR3 sequence: CASSLGTDYEQYV. As DNA, the CDR3 is TGTGCCAGCAGTCTCGGGACAGACTACGAGCAGTACGTC.

The sample holds one count of this clone. The chain links TRBV7-9 to TRBJ1-6, with 7 bases matching TRBD1. Germline assignment: CDR1 SEHNR and CDR2 FQNEAQ (reference sequence). V lost 4 bases to trimming and J lost 7 bases; unmatched junction nucleotides: 7. The CDR3 runs 15 residues. This CDR3 is CASSSDRVRNSPLHF. For the CDR3, the DNA is TGTGCCAGCAGCTCCGACAGGGTAAGGAATTCACCCCTCCACTTT.